This T cell receptor (beta chain) was profiled in a study of OX40 agonist ivuxolimab in advanced cancers. General study findings and limits: On average, CD8+ T cells showed a greater number of expanded clones than CD4+.

The V gene's germline CDR1 is SGHVS and CDR2 FNYEAQ. This CDR3 region has 16 residues. Trimming shortened V by 1 base and J by 5 bases, and 14 bases separated the two germline ends. About this clone: Its antigen is currently unknown.

TCRdb's table, derived via immunoSEQ multiplex PCR, lists solely in-frame clones and lacks some. The sample has about 71,000 clones; roughly 93% are singletons. V usage is TRBV7-6 and J usage is TRBJ1-4; D unclear. The receptor's source is an adult with an advanced solid tumor such as melanoma, head and neck, liver or kidney cancer. The material was CD4+ or CD8+ T cells sorted from blood, obtained in a trial of the OX40 agonist ivuxolimab. The CDR3: CASSLEPDGWNEKLFF. CDR3 DNA sequence: TGTGCCAGCAGCTTAGAACCGGACGGCTGGAATGAAAAACTGTTTTTT.